Each of the 6 T cell receptor beta chains below was sequenced from the same sample in a study of T cell repertoires in cytomegalovirus infection. Antigens of these TCRs are unknown. TCRdb re-called the reads through MiXCR, storing one row per CDR3 protein. The table records 900,000 to 950,000 distinct CDR3 sequences, under 40% of them present only once. Sequenced material: cultured CD8+ T cells from PBMCs, taken from culture after CMV antigen stimulation. Receptors originate from a human donor in good health (CMV status not recorded). Some clones in this sample may be carry-over from other donors' samples.

The genes are TRBV6-2 or TRBV6-3 and TRBJ1-2, with D hard to call. This CDR3 is built from 14 residues. V shed 0 bases and J shed 4 bases, with 9 bases lying between them. Germline V gene data show CDR1 as MNHEY and CDR2 as SVGEGT. DNA for the CDR3: TGTGCCAGCAGTTACTCGATGGGATTCTATGGCTACACCTTC. Translating it yields CASSYSMGFYGYTF.

This rearrangement joins TRBV4-1 to TRBJ2-7, with TRBD1 as a possible D gene (6 bases). Trimming removed 2 bases from V and 2 bases from J, with 13 bases in between. This CDR3 spans 15 amino acids. Germline V gives CDR1 MGHRA, CDR2 YSYEKL. The CDR3 bases are TGCGCCAGCAGCCAAATTCAGGGGCTCACCTACGAGCAGTACTTC. This translates into CASSQIQGLTYEQYF.

This clonotype was recorded many times. The V gene is TRBV2, the J gene TRBJ2-1; D call uncertain. V was trimmed by 7 bases and J by 0 bases, leaving 10 bases between them. The V gene's germline CDR1 is SNHLY and CDR2 FYNNEI. The CDR3 has 14 amino acids. For the CDR3, the DNA is TGTGCCAGCATGGTAAGGGACTCCTACAATGAGCAGTTCTTC. This codes for CASMVRDSYNEQFF.

The sample holds a few counts of this clonotype. This chain's CDR3 is CATQQSISTDTQYF. Here the CDR3 DNA reads TGCGCCACCCAACAATCTATAAGCACAGATACGCAGTATTTT. This sequence joins TRBV10-2 and TRBJ2-3; D not certain. The CDR3 totals 14 residues. Between the trimmed V and J ends, which lost 10 bases and 0 bases, there was a span of 14 bases. Germline CDR1 reads WSHSY; CDR2 reads SAAADI.

The sample holds many counts of this clonotype. CDR3: CASSLSPGTGDGYTF. CDR3 DNA sequence: TGTGCCAGCAGCCTCTCACCCGGGACAGGGGATGGCTACACCTTC. This sequence joins TRBV7-2 and TRBJ1-2, with 10 bases identical to TRBD1. CDR1 and CDR2 from the germline V gene are SGHTA and FQGNSA. The CDR3 is 15 residues long. V lost 5 bases to trimming and J lost 6 bases; unmatched junction nucleotides: 9.

In its sample, this clonotype was seen a few times. The chain couples TRBV24-1 to TRBJ2-2; possibly TRBD2 for D (6 bases). CDR3 length equals 16 residues. In germline, CDR1 is KGHDR, CDR2 SFDVKD. The germline V and J ends were trimmed by 5 bases and 3 bases, with 15 bases remaining between them. The CDR3 DNA follows: TGTGCCACCAGTGGTGTCTCGGGGGACCACACCGGGGAGCTGTTTTTT. Translating gives CATSGVSGDHTGELFF.